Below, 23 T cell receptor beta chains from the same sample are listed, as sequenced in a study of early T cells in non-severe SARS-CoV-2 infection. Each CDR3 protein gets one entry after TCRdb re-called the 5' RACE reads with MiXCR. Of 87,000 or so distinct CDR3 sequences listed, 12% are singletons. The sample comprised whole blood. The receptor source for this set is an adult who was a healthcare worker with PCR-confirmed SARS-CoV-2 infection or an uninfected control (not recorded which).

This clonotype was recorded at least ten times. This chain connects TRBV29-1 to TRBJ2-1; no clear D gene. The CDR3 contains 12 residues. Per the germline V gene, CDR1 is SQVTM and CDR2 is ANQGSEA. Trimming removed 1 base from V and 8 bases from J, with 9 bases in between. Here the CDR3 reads CSVEGNRDEQFF. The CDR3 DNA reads TGCAGCGTTGAAGGGAACCGCGATGAGCAGTTCTTC.

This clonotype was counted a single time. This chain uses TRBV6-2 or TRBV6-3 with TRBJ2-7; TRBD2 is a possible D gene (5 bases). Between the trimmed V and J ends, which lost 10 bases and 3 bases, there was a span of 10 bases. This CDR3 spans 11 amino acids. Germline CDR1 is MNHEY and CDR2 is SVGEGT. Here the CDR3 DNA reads TGTGCCACAGTGGAGGTCTACGAGCAGTACTTC. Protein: CATVEVYEQYF.

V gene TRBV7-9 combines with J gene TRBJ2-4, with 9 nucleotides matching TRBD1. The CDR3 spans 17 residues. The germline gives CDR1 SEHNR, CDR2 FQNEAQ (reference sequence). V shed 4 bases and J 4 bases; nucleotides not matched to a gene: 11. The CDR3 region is CASSYSSGTGLKNIQYF. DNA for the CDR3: TGTGCCAGCAGCTACTCCTCCGGGACAGGGCTAAAAAACATTCAGTACTTC.

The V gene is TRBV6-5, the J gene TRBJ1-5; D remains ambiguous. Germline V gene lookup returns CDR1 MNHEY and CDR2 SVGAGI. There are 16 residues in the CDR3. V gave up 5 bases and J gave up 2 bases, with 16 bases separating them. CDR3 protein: CASSKYGGEGNQPQHF. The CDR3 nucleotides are TGTGCCAGCAGTAAATACGGAGGAGAGGGCAATCAGCCCCAGCATTTT.

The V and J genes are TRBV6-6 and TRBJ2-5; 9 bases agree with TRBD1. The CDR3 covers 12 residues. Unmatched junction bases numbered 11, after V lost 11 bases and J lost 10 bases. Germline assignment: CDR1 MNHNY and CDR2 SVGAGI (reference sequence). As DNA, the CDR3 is TGTGCCGGACGGACAGGGGATGAGGACCAGTACTTC. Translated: CAGRTGDEDQYF.

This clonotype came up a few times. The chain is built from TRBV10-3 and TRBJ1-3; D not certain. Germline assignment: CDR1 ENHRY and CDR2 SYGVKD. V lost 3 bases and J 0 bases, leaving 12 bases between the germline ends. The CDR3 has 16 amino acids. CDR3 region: CAISDRRAFSGNTIYF. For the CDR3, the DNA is TGTGCCATCAGTGACCGTCGGGCTTTCTCTGGAAACACCATATATTTT.

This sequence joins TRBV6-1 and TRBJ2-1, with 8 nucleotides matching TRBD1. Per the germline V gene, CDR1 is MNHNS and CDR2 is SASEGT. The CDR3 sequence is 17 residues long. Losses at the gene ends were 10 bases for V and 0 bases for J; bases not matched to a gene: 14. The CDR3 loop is CATFPLDRVRSYNEQFF. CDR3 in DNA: TGTGCCACCTTCCCCCTGGACAGGGTACGCTCCTACAATGAGCAGTTCTTC.

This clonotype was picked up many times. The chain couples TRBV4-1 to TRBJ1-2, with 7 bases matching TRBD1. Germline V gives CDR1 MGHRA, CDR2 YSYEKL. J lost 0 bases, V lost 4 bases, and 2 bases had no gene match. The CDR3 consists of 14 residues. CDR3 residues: CASSPTGPNYGYTF. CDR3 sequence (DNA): TGCGCCAGCAGCCCGACAGGGCCTAACTATGGCTACACCTTC.

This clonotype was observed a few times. In nucleotides, the CDR3 is TGCGCCAGCAGCTTGGGGACTGGCATTCTCGCCGACTCCTACGAGCAGTACTTC. As protein: CASSLGTGILADSYEQYF. The chain couples TRBV5-1 to TRBJ2-7; a weak D match, TRBD2 (5 bases). V shed 0 bases and J shed 0 bases, with 19 bases lying between them. Germline V gives CDR1 SGHRS, CDR2 YFSETQ. The length of the CDR3 is 18 residues.

CDR3 sequence reads: CASSPRVERNTEAFF. DNA of the CDR3: TGTGCCAGCTCACCTAGGGTCGAAAGGAACACTGAAGCTTTCTTT. The rearrangement links TRBV18 to TRBJ1-1; D is uncertain. The CDR3 has 15 amino acids. The germline V gene encodes CDR1 KGHSH and CDR2 LQKENI. The V end was cut by 3 bases, the J end by 1 base, with 12 bases between.

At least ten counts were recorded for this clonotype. This CDR3 is CASSQVASGRASETQYF. The CDR3 coding sequence is TGTGCCAGCAGCCAAGTGGCTAGCGGGAGGGCCAGCGAGACCCAGTACTTC. The rearrangement links TRBV4-2 to TRBJ2-5; 12 nucleotides line up with TRBD2. The CDR3 length is 17 residues. Germline V gene sequence: CDR1 LGHNA, CDR2 YNFKEQ. The trim removed 1 base at V and 5 bases at J, leaving 8 bases unmatched.

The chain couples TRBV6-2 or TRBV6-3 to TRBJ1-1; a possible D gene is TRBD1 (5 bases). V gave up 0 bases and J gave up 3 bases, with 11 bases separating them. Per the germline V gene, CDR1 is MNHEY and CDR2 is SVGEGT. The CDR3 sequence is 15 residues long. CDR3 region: CASSYSGQRDTEAFF. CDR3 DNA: TGTGCCAGCAGTTACTCTGGACAACGGGACACTGAAGCTTTCTTT.

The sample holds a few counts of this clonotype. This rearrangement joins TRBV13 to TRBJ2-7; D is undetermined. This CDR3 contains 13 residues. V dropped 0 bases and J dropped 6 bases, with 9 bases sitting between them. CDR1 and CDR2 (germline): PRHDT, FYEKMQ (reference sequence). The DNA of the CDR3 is TGTGCCAGCAGCTTAGGAACAGACGGCGAGCAGTACTTC. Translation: CASSLGTDGEQYF. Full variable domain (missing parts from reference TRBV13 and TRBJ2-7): AAGVIQSPRHLIKEKRETATLKCYPIPRHDTVYWYQQGPGQDPQFLISFYEKMQSDKGSIPDRFSAQQFSDYHSELNMSSLELGDSALYFCASSLGTDGEQYFGPGTRLTVT.

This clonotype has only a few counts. The CDR3 sequence: CASSLGALAGVRDTQYF. The CDR3 region has the DNA TGTGCCAGCAGCTTAGGGGCTCTAGCGGGAGTTAGAGATACGCAGTATTTT. The chain links TRBV7-2 to TRBJ2-3; 10 bases fit TRBD2. Looked up from germline, CDR1 is SGHTA and CDR2 is FQGNSA. Trimming took 1 base from V and 5 from J; bases not matched to a gene: 9. The CDR3 has 17 residues.

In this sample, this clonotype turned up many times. The CDR3 DNA reads TGTGCCAGCAGCGAGGGGACAGTCTACGAGCAGTACTTC. This gives the protein CASSEGTVYEQYF. The genes are TRBV6-6 and TRBJ2-7, with TRBD1 matching over 7 bases. The CDR3 is 13 amino acids. The V segment lost 6 bases and the J segment 3 bases; nucleotides outside the gene matches: 5. Germline CDR1 is MNHNY and CDR2 is SVGAGI (reference sequence).

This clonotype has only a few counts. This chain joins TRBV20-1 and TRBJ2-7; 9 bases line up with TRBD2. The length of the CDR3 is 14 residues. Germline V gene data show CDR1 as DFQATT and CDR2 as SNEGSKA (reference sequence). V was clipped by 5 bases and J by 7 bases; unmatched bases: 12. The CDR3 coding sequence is TGCAGTGCTGGGGATAGCGGGAGAAACGGGGAGCAGTACTTC. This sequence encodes CSAGDSGRNGEQYF.

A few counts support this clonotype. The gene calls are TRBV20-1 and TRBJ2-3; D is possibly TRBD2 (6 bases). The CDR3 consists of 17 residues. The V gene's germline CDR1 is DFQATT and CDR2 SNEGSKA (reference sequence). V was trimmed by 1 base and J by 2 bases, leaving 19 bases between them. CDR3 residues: CSARAWGESGLTDTQYF. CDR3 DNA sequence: TGCAGTGCTAGAGCTTGGGGTGAGAGCGGGCTCACAGATACGCAGTATTTT.

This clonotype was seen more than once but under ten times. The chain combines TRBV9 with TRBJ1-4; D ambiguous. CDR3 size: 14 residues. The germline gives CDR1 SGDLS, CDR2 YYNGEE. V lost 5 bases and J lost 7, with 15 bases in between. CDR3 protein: CASRASGLGEKLFF. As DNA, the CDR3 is TGTGCCAGCAGAGCCTCGGGCTTAGGTGAAAAACTGTTTTTT.

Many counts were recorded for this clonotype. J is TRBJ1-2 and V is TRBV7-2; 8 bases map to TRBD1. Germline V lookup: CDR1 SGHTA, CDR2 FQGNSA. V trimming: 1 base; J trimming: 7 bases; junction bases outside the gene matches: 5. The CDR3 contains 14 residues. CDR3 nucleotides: TGTGCCAGCAGCTTAGAGCGGACAGGGACTGGCTACACCTTC. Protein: CASSLERTGTGYTF.

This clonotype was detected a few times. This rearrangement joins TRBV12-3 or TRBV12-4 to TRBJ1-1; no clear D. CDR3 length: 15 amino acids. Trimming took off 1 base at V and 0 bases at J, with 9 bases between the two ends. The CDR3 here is CASSLDDLMNTEAFF. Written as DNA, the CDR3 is TGTGCCAGCAGTTTAGACGACCTCATGAACACTGAAGCTTTCTTT.

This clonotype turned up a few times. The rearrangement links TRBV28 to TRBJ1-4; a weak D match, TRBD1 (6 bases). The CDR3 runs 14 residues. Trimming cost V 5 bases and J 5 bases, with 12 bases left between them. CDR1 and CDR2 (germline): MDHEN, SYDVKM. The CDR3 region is CASSQGQGNEKLFF. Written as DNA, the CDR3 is TGTGCCAGCAGTCAGGGGCAAGGGAATGAAAAACTGTTTTTT.

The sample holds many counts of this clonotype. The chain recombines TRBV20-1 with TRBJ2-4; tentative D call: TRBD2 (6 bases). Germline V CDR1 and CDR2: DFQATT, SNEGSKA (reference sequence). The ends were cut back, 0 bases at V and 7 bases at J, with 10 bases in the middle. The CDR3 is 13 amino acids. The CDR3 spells CSARDVGGNIQYF. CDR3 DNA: TGCAGTGCTAGAGACGTGGGAGGTAACATTCAGTACTTC.

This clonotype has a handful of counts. The CDR3 bases are TGTGCCAGCAGCTTAGATCGGTTAGACAGGATTGCGCAGTACTTC. The encoded protein is CASSLDRLDRIAQYF. The chain employs TRBV11-2 and TRBJ2-7, with D possibly TRBD1 on 6 matching bases. The germline CDR1 and CDR2 sequences are SGHAT and FQNNGV. The CDR3 is 15 amino acids. The ends were cut back, 0 bases at V and 9 bases at J, with 18 bases in the middle.